This is a list of T cell receptor beta chains from one sample in a study of T cell responses to AZD1222 COVID-19 vaccine. Some clones are missing from TCRdb's copy, which holds only in-frame ones; the method was immunoSEQ multiplex PCR. The sample contains hundreds of thousands of clones, approximately 94% of which appear only once. This material consisted of peripheral blood, taken 28 days after the second AZD1222 dose. All receptors derive from an adult who received the AZD1222 COVID-19 vaccine. CDR3s include the opening cysteine and the closing phenylalanine or tryptophan. The D gene is left open where the match is weak.

- TRBJ2-1 TRBV5-1 CASSFGQSSYNEQFF TGCGCCAGCAGCTTCGGACAAAGCTCCTACAATGAGCAGTTCTTC
TRBD1 TRBJ1-5 TRBV19 CASRTGVQPQHF TGTGCCAGTAGGACAGGGGTCCAGCCCCAGCATTTT
TRBD1 TRBJ2-5 TRBV29-1 CSVAPGGGETQYF TGCAGCGTTGCTCCAGGGGGCGGTGAGACCCAGTACTTC
- TRBJ2-7 TRBV28 CASSSPGPTSEQYF TGTGCCAGCAGTTCACCCGGCCCCACTTCAGAGCAGTACTTC
- TRBJ1-5 TRBV4-1 CASSNRDYSNQPQHF TGCGCCAGCAGCAACAGGGATTATAGCAATCAGCCCCAGCATTTT
- TRBJ1-1 TRBV13 CASRRVSTEAFF TGTGCCAGCAGGCGGGTGAGTACTGAAGCTTTCTTT
TRBD2 TRBJ2-3 TRBV19 CASSRNSGGTDTQYF TGTGCCAGTAGCCGGAATAGCGGGGGCACAGATACGCAGTATTTT
- TRBJ1-5 TRBV9 CASSVVLGDRNQPQHF TGTGCCAGCAGCGTAGTCCTCGGTGACAGAAATCAGCCCCAGCATTTT
TRBD1 TRBJ2-7 TRBV11-2 CASSHRDRAYEQYF TGTGCCAGCAGCCACCGGGACAGGGCCTACGAGCAGTACTTC
- TRBJ1-6 TRBV28 CASNGGTVGSPLHF TGTGCCAGCAACGGAGGGACCGTGGGTTCACCCCTCCACTTT
- TRBJ1-3 TRBV28 CASGIGGSGNTIYF TGTGCCAGCGGGATAGGGGGCTCTGGAAACACCATATATTTT
- TRBJ2-2 TRBV2 CASSLKEGTGELFF TGTGCCAGCAGCCTTAAAGAGGGGACGGGAGAGCTGTTTTTT
- TRBJ2-2 TRBV6-5 CASSYSNTGELFF TGTGCCAGCAGTTACTCGAACACCGGGGAGCTGTTTTTT
- TRBJ2-1 TRBV28 CASSLRVPKVDYNEQFF TGTGCCAGCAGTTTAAGGGTCCCTAAGGTCGATTACAATGAGCAGTTCTTC
TRBD1 TRBJ2-7 TRBV27 CASSRDRTYEQYF TGTGCCAGCAGCCGGGACAGGACCTACGAGCAGTACTTC
- TRBJ2-5 TRBV15 CATSRDIGETQYF TGTGCCACCAGCAGAGATATTGGAGAGACCCAGTACTTC
- TRBJ1-2 TRBV6-5 CASSYQITGNYGYTF TGTGCCAGCAGTTATCAGATTACCGGTAACTATGGCTACACCTTC
TRBD1 TRBJ2-7 TRBV28 CASSTGGTYEQYF TGTGCCAGCAGTACAGGGGGTACCTACGAGCAGTACTTC
- TRBJ2-1 TRBV19 CASSVAGLGVYNEQFF TGTGCCAGTAGTGTCGCAGGGCTTGGGGTCTACAATGAGCAGTTCTTC
- TRBJ1-1 TRBV19 CASSIDRGLAGSEAFF TGTGCCAGTAGTATAGATCGAGGATTGGCGGGGTCTGAAGCTTTCTTT
- TRBJ2-1 TRBV6-2/TRBV6-3 CASSYPLESSSYNEQFF TGTGCCAGCAGTTACCCCCTCGAATCCAGCTCCTACAATGAGCAGTTCTTC
TRBD2 TRBJ2-3 TRBV29-1 CSVSGLADTDTQYF TGCAGCGTTTCAGGACTAGCGGACACAGATACGCAGTATTTT